This T cell receptor (beta chain) was captured by sequencing in a study of cytomegalovirus exposure and HLA in healthy donors. This clone has more than one count but fewer than ten. Its matching antigen is unknown. The PCR employed 60 Vbeta primers together with 13 Jbeta primers. In the original processing: It was a later analysis that counted about 80 million unique TCR beta chains, of which 9 million to 13 million were shared. Data came from immunoSEQ multiplex PCR; TCRdb stores just in-frame clones and leaves some out. For V, J and clone size, that table is used; D and trimming come from the DNA. The profile shows 100,000 or so clones, less than 85% of them singletons. Regarding the study as a whole: In a later analysis, productive TCRs from donors in an Asian-associated ancestry cluster reportedly carried fewer N-insertions than the cohort mean.

With 10 bases removed from V and 0 bases from J, the gap between germline ends came to 13 bases. Germline loops: CDR1 SNHLY, CDR2 FYNNEI. This CDR3 has 13 amino acids. This sequence was found in a man between 35 and 55 years old in good health and CMV-seropositive. The source material was PBMCs. The genes are TRBV2 and TRBJ2-7; possibly TRBD1 for D (6 bases). CDR3 sequence reads: CATEGVGSYEQYF. The CDR3 coding sequence is TGTGCCACCGAGGGGGTTGGCTCCTACGAGCAGTACTTC.